The source of this T cell receptor (beta chain) is a study of T cell repertoires in cytomegalovirus infection. Across the whole study: Recently identified HLA-C-restricted CMV epitopes and well-studied HLA-B-restricted CMV epitopes were used by the study. CMV infection and matching HLA type were both indicated by public TCR beta signatures. Study outcomes and limitations: Accumulated public TCR beta family frequency recognized individuals carrying CMV together with the relevant HLA. In two of eight donors, the top clonotype was HLA-C-restricted CMV-specific.

This clonotype was picked up many times. Antigen specificity is unknown. Germline assignment: CDR1 SGHTA and CDR2 FQGNSA. Trimming shortened V by 0 bases and J by 4 bases, and 10 bases separated the two germline ends. The length of the CDR3 is 15 residues. TCRdb re-analysed the reads in MiXCR, keeping a single row per CDR3 protein. The sample holds approximately 1,000,000 distinct CDR3 sequences, 31% seen once. This clonotype originated in a human donor in good health (CMV status not recorded). Some clones in this sample may be carry-over from other donors' samples. Sequences were derived from cultured CD8+ T cells from PBMCs, sampled from culture after CMV antigen stimulation. The gene calls are TRBV7-2 and TRBJ2-1; D gene uncertain. The chain's CDR3 is CASSLARQLYNEQFF. The CDR3 nucleotides read TGTGCCAGCAGCTTAGCCCGTCAGCTTTACAATGAGCAGTTCTTC.